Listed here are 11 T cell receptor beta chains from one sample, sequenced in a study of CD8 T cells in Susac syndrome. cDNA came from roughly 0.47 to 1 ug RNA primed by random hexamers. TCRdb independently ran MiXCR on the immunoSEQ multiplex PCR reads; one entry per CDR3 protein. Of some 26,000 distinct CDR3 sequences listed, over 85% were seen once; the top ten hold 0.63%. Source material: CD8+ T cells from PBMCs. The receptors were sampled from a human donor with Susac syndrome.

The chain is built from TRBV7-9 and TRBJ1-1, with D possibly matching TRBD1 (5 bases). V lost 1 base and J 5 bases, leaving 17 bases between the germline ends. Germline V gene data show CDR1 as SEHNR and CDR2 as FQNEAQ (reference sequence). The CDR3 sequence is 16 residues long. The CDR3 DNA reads TGTGCCAGCAGCTTAGGGGGAGGCAGGGCGCGGACTGAAGCTTTCTTT. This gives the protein CASSLGGGRARTEAFF.

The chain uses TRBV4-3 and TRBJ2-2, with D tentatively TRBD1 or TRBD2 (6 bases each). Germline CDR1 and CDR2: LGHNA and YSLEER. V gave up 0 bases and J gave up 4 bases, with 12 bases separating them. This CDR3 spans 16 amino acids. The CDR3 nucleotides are TGCGCCAGCAGCCAAGACCGGGGGCGCATCACCGGGGAGCTGTTTTTT. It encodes CASSQDRGRITGELFF.

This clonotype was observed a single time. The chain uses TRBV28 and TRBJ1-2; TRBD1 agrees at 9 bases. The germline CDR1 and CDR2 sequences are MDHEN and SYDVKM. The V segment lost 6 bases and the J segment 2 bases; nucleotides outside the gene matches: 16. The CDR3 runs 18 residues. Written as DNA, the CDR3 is TGTGCCAGCAGCTGGGTCCGGGACAGGGTTCTTTTAAACTATGGCTACACCTTC. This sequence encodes CASSWVRDRVLLNYGYTF.

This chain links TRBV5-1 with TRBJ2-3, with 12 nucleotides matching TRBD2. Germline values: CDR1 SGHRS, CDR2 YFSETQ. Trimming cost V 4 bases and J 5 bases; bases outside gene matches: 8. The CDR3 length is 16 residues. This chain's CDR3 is CASSISLAGGEDTQYF. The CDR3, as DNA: TGCGCCAGCAGCATCTCGCTAGCGGGGGGGGAAGATACGCAGTATTTT.

The CDR3 DNA reads as TGTGCCATCAGTGGGACCTACAATGAGCAGTTCTTC. It translates to CAISGTYNEQFF. The chain is built from TRBV10-3 and TRBJ2-1; D gene ambiguous. The CDR3 sequence is 12 residues long. Germline V gene lookup returns CDR1 ENHRY and CDR2 SYGVKD. V was trimmed by 4 bases and J by 2 bases, leaving 3 bases between them.

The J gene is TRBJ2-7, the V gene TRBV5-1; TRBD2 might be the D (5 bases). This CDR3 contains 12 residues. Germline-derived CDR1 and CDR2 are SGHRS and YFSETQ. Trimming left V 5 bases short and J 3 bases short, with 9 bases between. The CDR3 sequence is CASSGRNYEQYF. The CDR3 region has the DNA TGCGCCAGCAGTGGGAGAAACTACGAGCAGTACTTC.

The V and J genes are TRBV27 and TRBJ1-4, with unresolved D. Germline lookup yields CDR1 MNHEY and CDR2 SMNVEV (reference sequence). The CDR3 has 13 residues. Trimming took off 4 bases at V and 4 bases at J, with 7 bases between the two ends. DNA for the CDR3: TGTGCCAGCAGTTATACGGGTAATGAAAAACTGTTTTTT. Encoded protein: CASSYTGNEKLFF.

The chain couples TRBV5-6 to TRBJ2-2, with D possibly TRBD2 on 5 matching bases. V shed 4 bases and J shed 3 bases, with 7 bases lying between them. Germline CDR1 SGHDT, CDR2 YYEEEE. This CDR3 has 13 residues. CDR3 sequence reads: CASSAGDTGELFF. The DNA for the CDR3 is TGTGCCAGCAGCGCCGGGGACACCGGGGAGCTGTTTTTT.

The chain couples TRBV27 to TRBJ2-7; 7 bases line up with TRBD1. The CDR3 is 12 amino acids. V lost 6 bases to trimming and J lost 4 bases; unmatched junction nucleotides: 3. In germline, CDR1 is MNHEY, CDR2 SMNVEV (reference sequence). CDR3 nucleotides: TGTGCCAGCAGCACCAGGGGGTACGAGCAGTACTTC. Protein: CASSTRGYEQYF.

The CDR3 loop is CASRTSGTSEAFF. The CDR3 nucleotides read TGTGCCAGCAGAACTTCCGGGACATCTGAAGCTTTCTTT. The J gene is TRBJ1-1, the V gene TRBV28; D is possibly TRBD1 (6 bases). V lost 6 bases to trimming and J lost 6 bases, with 14 bases between them. The CDR3 is 13 amino acids. The germline V gene has CDR1 MDHEN and CDR2 SYDVKM.

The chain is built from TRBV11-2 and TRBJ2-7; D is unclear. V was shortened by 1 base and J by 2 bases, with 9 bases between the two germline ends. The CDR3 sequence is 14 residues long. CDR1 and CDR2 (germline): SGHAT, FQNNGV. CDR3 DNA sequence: TGTGCCAGCAGCTTAGGGGCAGGCCCCTACGAGCAGTACTTC. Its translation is CASSLGAGPYEQYF.